The subject of this entry is one T cell receptor beta chain. The antigen remains unidentified. The method was immunoSEQ multiplex PCR; TCRdb's version includes in-frame clones alone and lacks a portion of them. The data show over 65,000 clones, with less than 95% seen just once and 7.6% held by the top ten. This sample was included in a study of graft-versus-host responses after intestinal transplantation. The source material was unstimulated CD8+ T cells sorted from spleen or lymph node cells, sampled before transplant. The source is a human donor who was the organ donor for an intestinal transplant.

CDR3 nucleotide sequence: TGTGCCAGCAGCAATCCTCTCAATCGACGGGGATCGGCTAGCGGCTTGTGCGAGCAGTACTTC. Encoded protein: CASSNPLNRRGSASGLCEQYF. This rearrangement joins TRBV21-1 to TRBJ2-7; the table gives TRBD2 as D, unverified against the DNA. TRBV21-1 is noted as a pseudogene. The CDR3 runs 21 residues.